This T cell receptor beta chain appears in the sequencing data of a study of CD8 T cells in ankylosing spondylitis. About this clonotype: Its antigen remains unknown.

5'-RACE, quantitative and with molecular barcodes, yielded the TCR beta libraries. TCRdb reprocessed the 5' RACE reads via MiXCR and lists one record per CDR3 protein. In the table there are 300,000 to 400,000 distinct CDR3 sequences, roughly 14% of which are singletons. General study findings and limits: Previously reported in reactive arthritis synovial fluid and blood were some of the motif variants. It was reported that disease-linked clones were significantly enriched in matched ankylosing spondylitis synovial fluid.

Germline values: CDR1 SGHKS, CDR2 YYEKEE (reference sequence). This CDR3 is 14 amino acids long. The ends were cut back, 0 bases at V and 3 bases at J, with 6 bases in the middle. The gene calls are TRBV5-5 and TRBJ1-4, with no clear D. Input material: blood, either unsorted or a sorted T cell fraction (not recorded which). This sequence originates from a male donor with ankylosing spondylitis or in good health (not recorded which). The CDR3 coding sequence is TGTGCCAGCAGCTTGGCCCCGGCTAATGAAAAACTGTTTTTT. This sequence encodes CASSLAPANEKLFF.